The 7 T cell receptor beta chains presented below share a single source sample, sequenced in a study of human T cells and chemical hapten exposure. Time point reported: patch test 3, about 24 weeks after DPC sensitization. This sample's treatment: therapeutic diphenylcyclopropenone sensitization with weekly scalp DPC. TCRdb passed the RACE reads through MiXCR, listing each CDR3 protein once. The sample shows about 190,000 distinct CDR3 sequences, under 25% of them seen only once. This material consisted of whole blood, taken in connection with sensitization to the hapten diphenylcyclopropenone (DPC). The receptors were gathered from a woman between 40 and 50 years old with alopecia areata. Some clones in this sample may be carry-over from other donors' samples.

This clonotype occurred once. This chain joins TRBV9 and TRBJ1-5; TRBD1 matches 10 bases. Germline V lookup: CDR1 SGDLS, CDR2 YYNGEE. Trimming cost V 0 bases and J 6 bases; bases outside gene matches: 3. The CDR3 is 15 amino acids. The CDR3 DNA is TGTGCCAGCAGCGTAGGACAGGGGGCGCGTCAGCCCCAGCATTTT. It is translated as CASSVGQGARQPQHF. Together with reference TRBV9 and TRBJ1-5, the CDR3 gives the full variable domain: DSGVTQTPKHLITATGQRVTLRCSPRSGDLSVYWYQQSLDQGLQFLIQYYNGEERAKGNILERFSAQQFPDLHSELNLSSLELGDSALYFCASSVGQGARQPQHFGDGTRLSIL.

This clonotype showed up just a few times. For the CDR3, the DNA is TGTGCCAGCAGCTTGGAACAGGGGGCTGGGACCGGGGAGCTGTTTTTT. It specifies CASSLEQGAGTGELFF. The chain links TRBV11-1 to TRBJ2-2; TRBD1 matches 9 bases. This CDR3 spans 16 amino acids. Germline V gives CDR1 SGHAT, CDR2 FQDESV (reference sequence). J gave up 5 bases and V 3 bases, and 7 bases lay outside the gene matches.

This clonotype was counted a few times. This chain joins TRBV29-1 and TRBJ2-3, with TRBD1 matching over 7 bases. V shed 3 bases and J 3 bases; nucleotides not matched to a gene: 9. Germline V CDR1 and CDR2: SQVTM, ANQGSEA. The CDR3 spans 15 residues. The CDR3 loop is CSVERQGVLTDTQYF. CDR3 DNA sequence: TGCAGCGTTGAGCGTCAGGGGGTGCTTACAGATACGCAGTATTTT.

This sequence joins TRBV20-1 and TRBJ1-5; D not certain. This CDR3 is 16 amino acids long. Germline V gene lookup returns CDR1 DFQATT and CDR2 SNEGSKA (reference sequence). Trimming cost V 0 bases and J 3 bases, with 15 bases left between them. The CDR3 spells CSARDYLRQINQPQHF. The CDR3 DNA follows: TGCAGTGCTAGAGATTATTTGAGGCAGATCAATCAGCCCCAGCATTTT.

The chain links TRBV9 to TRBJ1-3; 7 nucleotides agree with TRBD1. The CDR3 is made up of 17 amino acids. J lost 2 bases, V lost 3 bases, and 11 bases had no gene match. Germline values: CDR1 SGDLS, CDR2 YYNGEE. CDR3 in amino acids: CASSATGFAGTGNTIYF. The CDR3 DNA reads TGTGCCAGCAGCGCGACAGGGTTTGCGGGAACTGGAAACACCATATATTTT.

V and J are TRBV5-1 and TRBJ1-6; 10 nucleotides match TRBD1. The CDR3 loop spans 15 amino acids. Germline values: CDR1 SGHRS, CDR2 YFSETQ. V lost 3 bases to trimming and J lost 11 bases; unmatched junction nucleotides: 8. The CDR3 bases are TGCGCCAGCAGCTCCGGACAGGGGGATAGGACACCCCTCCACTTT. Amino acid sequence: CASSSGQGDRTPLHF.

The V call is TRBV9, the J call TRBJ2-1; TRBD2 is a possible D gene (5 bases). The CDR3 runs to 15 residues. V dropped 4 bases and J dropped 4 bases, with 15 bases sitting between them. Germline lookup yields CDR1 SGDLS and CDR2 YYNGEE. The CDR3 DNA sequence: TGTGCCAGCAGCTCGGGGAACAGACCGTACAATGAGCAGTTCTTC. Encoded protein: CASSSGNRPYNEQFF.